This T cell receptor beta chain is from a study of T cells in Graves' hyperthyroidism and ophthalmopathy. In the study overall: Prior to any treatment, at the point of initial diagnosis, peripheral blood was collected.

Diagnosis relied on clinical symptoms, serum thyroxine and TRAb, thyroid ultrasound and orbital computed tomography. A remark on this clonotype: Its target is not known.

RNA transcripts gave rise to amplified TCR beta CDR3 regions. TCR CDR3 underwent first-round RT-PCR with the HTBI primer set. TCRdb reanalysed the multiplex PCR reads using MiXCR and keeps one entry per CDR3 protein. This sample has 200,000 to 300,000 distinct CDR3 sequences; less than 20% occur once, and the top ten carry around 28%. Findings and limits, study-wide: Ophthalmopathy was predicted by the model a median of about six months ahead of onset. Blood shared most expanded thyroid clonotypes above 0.001.

Germline CDR1 and CDR2: DFQATT and SNEGSKA (reference sequence). V lost 1 base and J lost 7, with 13 bases in between. The length of the CDR3 is 14 residues. This chain links TRBV20-1 with TRBJ2-2; D is unresolved. The receptor was isolated from a woman between 18 and 29 years old with Graves' ophthalmopathy. Sequenced sample: blood. As DNA, the CDR3 is TGCAGTGCTAGAGTCCTCCCTCGGCACGGGGAGCTGTTTTTT. The encoded protein is CSARVLPRHGELFF.